These 25 T cell receptor beta chains were all obtained from the same sample, sequenced in a study of cytomegalovirus exposure and HLA in healthy donors. Amplification used 60 Vbeta primers and 13 Jbeta primers. Data came from immunoSEQ multiplex PCR; TCRdb stores just in-frame clones and leaves some out. The top ten clones hold more than 7% of a sample with roughly 93,000 clones, about 70% of them seen once. Sample: PBMCs. The receptors come from a human donor in good health.

This clone was recorded a few times. The chain links TRBV5-4 to TRBJ1-3, with 7 bases fitting TRBD1. The CDR3 is 15 amino acids. V was clipped by 3 bases and J by 4 bases; unmatched bases: 7. Germline-derived CDR1 and CDR2 are SGHNT and YYREEE (reference sequence). The CDR3 DNA is TGTGCCAGCAGCTCTCGACAGGGCGACGGAAACACCATATATTTT. This codes for CASSSRQGDGNTIYF.

The V and J genes are TRBV18 and TRBJ2-2; D not certain. CDR3 length: 15 residues. The V end was cut by 1 base, the J end by 1 base, with 7 bases between. In germline, CDR1 is KGHSH, CDR2 LQKENI. The DNA for the CDR3 is TGTGCCAGCTCACCACAGACTCAGAACACCGGGGAGCTGTTTTTT. This sequence encodes CASSPQTQNTGELFF.

Here the CDR3 reads CASSLLAGNQETQYF. CDR3 sequence (DNA): TGTGCCAGCAGCTTACTAGCGGGCAACCAAGAGACCCAGTACTTC. The rearrangement links TRBV7-2 to TRBJ2-5, with 8 bases aligning to TRBD2. Trimming took 2 bases from V and 0 from J; bases not matched to a gene: 2. Per the germline V gene, CDR1 is SGHTA and CDR2 is FQGNSA. The CDR3 is made up of 15 amino acids.

The chain couples TRBV7-9 to TRBJ1-5; 8 nucleotides line up with TRBD1. The CDR3 has 14 residues. In germline, CDR1 is SEHNR, CDR2 FQNEAQ (reference sequence). V was pared by 2 bases and J by 6 bases, with 3 bases of the junction left unmatched. CDR3 protein: CASSLSGGGQPQHF. CDR3 coding DNA: TGTGCCAGCAGCTTATCAGGGGGCGGTCAGCCCCAGCATTTT.

V and J are TRBV5-1 and TRBJ2-3; weak D call: TRBD1 (5 bases). This CDR3 region has 15 residues. Germline V gene sequence: CDR1 SGHRS, CDR2 YFSETQ. Trimming took 0 bases from V and 2 from J, leaving 10 bases between them. The CDR3 sequence: CASSLEGPATDTQYF. The CDR3 coding sequence is TGCGCCAGCAGCTTGGAGGGGCCCGCCACAGATACGCAGTATTTT. Supplemented by reference TRBV5-1 and TRBJ2-3, the full variable domain reads KAGVTQTPRYLIKTRGQQVTLSCSPISGHRSVSWYQQTPGQGLQFLFEYFSETQRNKGNFPGRFSGRQFSNSRSEMNVSTLELGDSALYLCASSLEGPATDTQYFGPGTRLTVL.

The chain is built from TRBV10-1 and TRBJ2-3; 9 bases are shared with TRBD1. Germline lookup yields CDR1 WNHNN and CDR2 SYGVQD (reference sequence). Trimming at V came to 3 bases and at J to 14 bases, leaving 3 bases not matched to a gene. This CDR3 region has 11 residues. CDR3 DNA: TGCGCCAGCAGTGACGGGACAGGGCGGTATTTT. Protein: CASSDGTGRYF.

The chain employs TRBV10-3 and TRBJ2-3, with 11 nucleotides matching TRBD2. The CDR3 spans 15 residues. Germline V gives CDR1 ENHRY, CDR2 SYGVKD. Trimming removed 5 bases from V and 2 bases from J; junction bases left unmatched: 3. CDR3: CAISMTSGDTDTQYF. CDR3 in DNA: TGTGCCATCAGTATGACTAGCGGGGACACAGATACGCAGTATTTT.

The table lists this clone with many counts. The V gene is TRBV5-1, the J gene TRBJ1-2; D gene unclear. Germline assignment: CDR1 SGHRS and CDR2 YFSETQ. Trimming pared 0 bases from V and 9 bases from J, leaving 12 bases between. CDR3 size: 13 residues. The CDR3 DNA follows: TGCGCCAGCAGCTTGGCCTTAGTGGAGAGCTACACCTTC. This translates into CASSLALVESYTF.

The chain carries TRBV27 and TRBJ1-1; TRBD1 might be the D (5 bases). Germline assignment: CDR1 MNHEY and CDR2 SMNVEV (reference sequence). This CDR3 region has 13 residues. Trimming removed 5 bases from V and 5 bases from J, with 12 bases in between. For the CDR3, the DNA is TGTGCCAGCAGTCCCCCGGGGGTGACTGAAGCTTTCTTT. Encoded protein: CASSPPGVTEAFF.

The CDR3 is CASSKRGPSTDTQYF. In nucleotides, the CDR3 is TGTGCCAGCAGCAAGCGGGGGCCGAGCACAGATACGCAGTATTTT. V usage is TRBV5-4 and J usage is TRBJ2-3; TRBD2 matches at 8 bases. Germline loops: CDR1 SGHNT, CDR2 YYREEE (reference sequence). The CDR3 spans 15 residues. With V trimmed by 4 bases and J by 0 bases, 4 bases remained unmatched.

The chain joins TRBV7-7 to TRBJ2-2; 11 bases match TRBD1. This CDR3 is 15 amino acids long. The V segment lost 5 bases and the J segment 6 bases; nucleotides outside the gene matches: 5. The germline V gene has CDR1 SSHAT and CDR2 FNYEAQ (reference sequence). The CDR3 region is CASSPGQGAAGELFF. CDR3 coding DNA: TGTGCCAGCAGCCCCGGACAGGGGGCAGCCGGGGAGCTGTTTTTT.

The table lists this clone with a few counts. V and J are TRBV5-6 and TRBJ1-4, with D maybe TRBD1 (5 bases). V lost 4 bases and J lost 0, with 7 bases in between. The CDR3 loop spans 14 amino acids. Germline V gives CDR1 SGHDT, CDR2 YYEEEE. The CDR3 reads CASSGGATNEKLFF. The CDR3 DNA follows: TGTGCCAGCAGCGGGGGGGCAACTAATGAAAAACTGTTTTTT.

This clone was detected only a few times. This rearrangement joins TRBV5-4 to TRBJ2-1, with D maybe TRBD1 (6 bases). Deletions cut 4 bases from V and 8 bases from J, with 13 bases between. The CDR3 has 13 residues. CDR1 SGHNT and CDR2 YYREEE come from the germline V gene (reference sequence). CDR3: CASSPRGGDEQFF. CDR3 nucleotides: TGTGCCAGCAGCCCGAGAGGGGGTGATGAGCAGTTCTTC.

Worth noting for this clone: A junction boundary mismatches the germline segment, possibly from a read error. The gene calls are TRBV5-1 and TRBJ1-2; TRBD1 might be the D (6 bases). Germline V lookup: CDR1 SGHRS, CDR2 YFSETQ. The CDR3 covers 13 residues. The CDR3 DNA reads TGCGCCAGCAGCTTTAAGGACAGCTATGGCTACGCCTTC. Its protein product is CASSFKDSYGYAF.

The chain uses TRBV11-2 and TRBJ2-5; unclear D gene. V was pared by 5 bases and J by 0 bases, with 10 bases between. The germline V gene encodes CDR1 SGHAT and CDR2 FQNNGV. The CDR3 is made up of 14 amino acids. CDR3 sequence reads: CASSPQVYQETQYF. The CDR3, as DNA: TGTGCCAGCAGCCCTCAGGTATACCAAGAGACCCAGTACTTC.

The chain couples TRBV11-2 to TRBJ2-4, with 9 bases identical to TRBD1. Germline V gene data show CDR1 as SGHAT and CDR2 as FQNNGV. This CDR3 comprises 16 residues. The junction had 4 bases not matched to a gene; V was cut back by 4 bases and J by 0 bases. Here the CDR3 DNA reads TGTGCCAGCAGCTCCACAGGGGGCCCAGCCAAAAACATTCAGTACTTC. The encoded protein is CASSSTGGPAKNIQYF. Combining the CDR3 with reference TRBV11-2 and TRBJ2-4 gives the whole variable domain EAGVAQSPRYKIIEKRQSVAFWCNPISGHATLYWYQQILGQGPKLLIQFQNNGVVDDSQLPKDRFSAERLKGVDSTLKIQPAKLEDSAVYLCASSSTGGPAKNIQYFGAGTRLSVL.

Of note for this clone: This sample also contains other DNA sequences that code for the same CDR3. The chain has TRBV27 and TRBJ1-3; a possible D gene is TRBD1 (5 bases). V lost 2 bases to trimming and J lost 0 bases, with 5 bases between them. This CDR3 comprises 14 residues. Germline CDR1 is MNHEY and CDR2 is SMNVEV (reference sequence). The CDR3, as DNA: TGTGCCAGCAGTTTAAGGGGCTCTGGAAACACCATATATTTT. Amino acid sequence: CASSLRGSGNTIYF.

This clone was seen a few times. The chain has TRBV18 and TRBJ2-5, with TRBD2 matching over 9 bases. Judging by the DNA end, TRBJ2-7 fits better; the J call may be wrong. Germline loops: CDR1 KGHSH, CDR2 LQKENI. The CDR3 sequence is 17 residues long. The CDR3 nucleotides read TGTGCCAGCTCACCCACCGGCGGGAGGGTACTCTCCTACGAGCAGTACTTC. Protein product: CASSPTGGRVLSYEQYF.

The chain is built from TRBV12-5 and TRBJ1-4, with 8 bases identical to TRBD1. This CDR3 spans 15 amino acids. V dropped 0 bases and J dropped 8; count of bases not matched to a gene: 5. CDR1 is LGHNT and CDR2 is FRNRAP in the germline V gene. The CDR3 region has the DNA TGTGCTAGTGGTTTGGTGACAGGGGTTGGCGAAAAACTGTTTTTT. It codes for CASGLVTGVGEKLFF. The whole variable domain, filled in from reference TRBV12-5 and TRBJ1-4, reads DARVTQTPRHKVTEMGQEVTMRCQPILGHNTVFWYRQTMMQGLELLAYFRNRAPLDDSGMPKDRFSAEMPDATLATLKIQPSEPRDSAVYFCASGLVTGVGEKLFFGSGTQLSVL.

The V gene is TRBV6-5, the J gene TRBJ2-1; 7 positions match TRBD1. The CDR3 has 14 residues. Germline trimming cut 2 bases from V and 7 bases from J; bases unmatched to any gene: 5. CDR1 MNHEY and CDR2 SVGAGI come from the germline V gene. The CDR3 nucleotides read TGTGCCAGCAGTTACGACAGGGTTAGGAATGAGCAGTTCTTC. Translation gives CASSYDRVRNEQFF.

The chain links TRBV6-1 to TRBJ1-2; 9 nucleotides match TRBD1. CDR3 length equals 14 residues. Germline V gene sequence: CDR1 MNHNS, CDR2 SASEGT. V dropped 8 bases and J dropped 6; count of bases not matched to a gene: 10. Here the CDR3 DNA reads TGTGCCAGCTCACCCGGACAGGGGACGAATGGCTACACCTTC. Its translation: CASSPGQGTNGYTF.

The genes are TRBV6-5 and TRBJ1-1, with D possibly TRBD1 on 5 matching bases. With 6 bases removed from V and 0 bases from J, the gap between germline ends came to 8 bases. The germline CDR1 and CDR2 sequences are MNHEY and SVGAGI. This CDR3 spans 13 amino acids. In nucleotides, the CDR3 is TGTGCCAGCAGCAGACAGCTGAACACTGAAGCTTTCTTT. Amino acid sequence: CASSRQLNTEAFF.

The V call is TRBV5-1, the J call TRBJ1-5; the D gene is possibly TRBD1 (5 bases). Germline V gene lookup returns CDR1 SGHRS and CDR2 YFSETQ. Between the trimmed V and J ends, which lost 0 bases and 7 bases, there was a span of 14 bases. This CDR3 has 15 residues. For the CDR3, the DNA is TGCGCCAGCAGCTTGGCCGCAGGGCAAGGACAGCCCCAGCATTTT. This codes for CASSLAAGQGQPQHF.

V gene TRBV19 combines with J gene TRBJ1-1, with 8 nucleotides matching TRBD1. V lost 3 bases, J lost 6 bases, and 9 bases stayed unmatched. The CDR3 contains 15 residues. Germline CDR1 reads LNHDA; CDR2 reads SQIVND (reference sequence). CDR3 loop: CASSMLHRGSAEAFF. DNA of the CDR3: TGTGCCAGTAGTATGCTGCACAGGGGGTCGGCTGAAGCTTTCTTT.

The chain employs TRBV5-4 and TRBJ2-2, with 13 bases fitting TRBD2. This CDR3 has 17 amino acids. Unmatched junction bases numbered 7, after V lost 4 bases and J lost 4 bases. Germline values: CDR1 SGHNT, CDR2 YYREEE (reference sequence). The CDR3: CASSPGGLAGSTGELFF. The CDR3 DNA follows: TGTGCCAGCAGCCCGGGGGGACTAGCGGGAAGCACCGGGGAGCTGTTTTTT.